This TCR beta chain stems from a study of cytomegalovirus exposure and HLA in healthy donors. Overall study findings and caveats: Some V segments (TRBV6-2 and TRBV6-3 among them) were excluded as indistinguishable.

With respect to this clone: Its antigen is unknown.

The PCR employed 60 Vbeta primers together with 13 Jbeta primers. Original handling: An analysis performed later counted about 80 million unique TCR beta chains (roughly 11 million of them shared). Sequencing was performed with immunoSEQ multiplex PCR; in TCRdb, only in-frame clones are kept and a portion is missing. That table is the source of V, J and clone size, and D and trimming were worked out from the DNA. The table records under 300,000 clones, about 80% of them present only once. Losses at the gene ends were 4 bases for V and 5 bases for J; bases not matched to a gene: 6. The CDR3 is made up of 14 amino acids. The germline V gene encodes CDR1 SGDLS and CDR2 YYNGEE. Healthy individuals who donated bone marrow served as the donors.

The sample consisted of PBMCs. This sequence originates from a woman in her fifties or sixties in good health and CMV-seropositive. This chain links TRBV9 with TRBJ2-1, with 7 bases lining up with TRBD1. In DNA, the CDR3 is TGTGCCAGCAGCCGGGGACAGACCCACAATGAGCAGTTCTTC. The encoded protein is CASSRGQTHNEQFF.